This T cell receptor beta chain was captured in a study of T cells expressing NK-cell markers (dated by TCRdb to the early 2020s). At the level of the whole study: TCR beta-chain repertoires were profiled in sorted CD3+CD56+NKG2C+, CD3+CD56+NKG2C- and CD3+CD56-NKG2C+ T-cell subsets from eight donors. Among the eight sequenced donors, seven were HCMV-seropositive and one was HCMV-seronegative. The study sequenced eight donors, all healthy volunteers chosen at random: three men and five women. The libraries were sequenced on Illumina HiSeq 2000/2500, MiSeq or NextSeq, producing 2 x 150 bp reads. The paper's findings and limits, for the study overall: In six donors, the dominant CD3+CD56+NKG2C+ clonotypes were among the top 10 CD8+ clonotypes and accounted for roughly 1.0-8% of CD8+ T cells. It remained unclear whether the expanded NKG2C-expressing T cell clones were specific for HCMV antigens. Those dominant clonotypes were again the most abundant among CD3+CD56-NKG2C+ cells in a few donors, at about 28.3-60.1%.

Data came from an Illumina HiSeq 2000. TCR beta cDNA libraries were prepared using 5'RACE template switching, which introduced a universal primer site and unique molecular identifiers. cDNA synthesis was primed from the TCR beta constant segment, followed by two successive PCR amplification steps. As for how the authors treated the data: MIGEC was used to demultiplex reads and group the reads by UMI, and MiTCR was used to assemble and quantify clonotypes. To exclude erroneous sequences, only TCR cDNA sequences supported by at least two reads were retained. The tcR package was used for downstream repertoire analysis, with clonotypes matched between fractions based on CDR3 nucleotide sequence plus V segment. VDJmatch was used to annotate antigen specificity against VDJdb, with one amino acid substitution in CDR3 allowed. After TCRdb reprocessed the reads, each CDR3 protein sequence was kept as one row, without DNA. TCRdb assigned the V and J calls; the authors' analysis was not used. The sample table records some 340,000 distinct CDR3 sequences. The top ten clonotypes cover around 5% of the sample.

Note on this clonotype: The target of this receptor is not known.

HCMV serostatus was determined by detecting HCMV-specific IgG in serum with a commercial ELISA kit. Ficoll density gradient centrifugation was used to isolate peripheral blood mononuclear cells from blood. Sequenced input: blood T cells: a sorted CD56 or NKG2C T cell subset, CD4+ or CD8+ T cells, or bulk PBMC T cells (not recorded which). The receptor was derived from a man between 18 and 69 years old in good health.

This receptor carries the CDR3 CSARDTGRRRSLHF. Recombination connected TRBV20-1 to TRBJ1-6. The CDR3 holds 14 amino acids from the cysteine to the phenylalanine. No DNA is listed. CDR1 DFQATT and CDR2 SNEGSKA are derived from the germline V gene (reference sequence).